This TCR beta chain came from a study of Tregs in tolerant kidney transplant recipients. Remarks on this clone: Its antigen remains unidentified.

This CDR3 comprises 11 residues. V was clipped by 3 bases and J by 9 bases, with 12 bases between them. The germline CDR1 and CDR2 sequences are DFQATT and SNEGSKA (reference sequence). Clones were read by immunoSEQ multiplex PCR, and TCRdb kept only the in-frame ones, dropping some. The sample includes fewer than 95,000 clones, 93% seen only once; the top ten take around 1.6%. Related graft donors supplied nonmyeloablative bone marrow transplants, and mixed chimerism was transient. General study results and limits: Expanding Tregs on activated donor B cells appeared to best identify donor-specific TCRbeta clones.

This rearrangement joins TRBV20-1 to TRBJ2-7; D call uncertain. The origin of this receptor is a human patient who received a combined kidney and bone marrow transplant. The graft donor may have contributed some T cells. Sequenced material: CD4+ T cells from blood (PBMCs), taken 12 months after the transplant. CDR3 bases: TGCAGTGCTAGTTCCGCCCACGGGCAGTACTTC. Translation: CSASSAHGQYF.